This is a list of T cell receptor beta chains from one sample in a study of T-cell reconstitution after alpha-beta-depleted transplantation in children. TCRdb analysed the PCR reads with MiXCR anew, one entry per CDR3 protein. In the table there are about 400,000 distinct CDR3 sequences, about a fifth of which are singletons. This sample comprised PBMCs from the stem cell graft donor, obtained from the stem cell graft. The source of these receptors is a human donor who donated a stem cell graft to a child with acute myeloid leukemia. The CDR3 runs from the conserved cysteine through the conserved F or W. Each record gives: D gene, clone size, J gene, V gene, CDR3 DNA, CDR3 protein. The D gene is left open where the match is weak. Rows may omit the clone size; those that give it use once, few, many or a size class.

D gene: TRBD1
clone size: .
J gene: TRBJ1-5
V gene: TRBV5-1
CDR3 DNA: TGCGCCAGCAGCTTGGGGGGACAGGGTTGGCCCCAGCATTTT
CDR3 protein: CASSLGGQGWPQHF

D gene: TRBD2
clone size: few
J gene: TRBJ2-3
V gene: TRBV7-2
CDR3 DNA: TGTGCCAGCAGCCTCAGCGGGAGCGGTCTCACGCAGTATTTT
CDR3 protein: CASSLSGSGLTQYF

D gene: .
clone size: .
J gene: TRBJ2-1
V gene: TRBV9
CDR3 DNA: TGTGCCAGCAGCGTAGAAATGTGGAACAATGAGCAGTTCTTC
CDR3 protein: CASSVEMWNNEQFF

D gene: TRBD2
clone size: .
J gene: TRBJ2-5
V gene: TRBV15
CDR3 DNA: TGTGCCACCAGAAAAGCGGGAGGGAGCCAAGAGACCCAGTACTTC
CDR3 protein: CATRKAGGSQETQYF

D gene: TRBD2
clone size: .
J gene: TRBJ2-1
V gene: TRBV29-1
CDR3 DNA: TGCAGCGCTCGACTAGCGGGAGGATTTGATGAGCAGTTCTTC
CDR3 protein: CSARLAGGFDEQFF

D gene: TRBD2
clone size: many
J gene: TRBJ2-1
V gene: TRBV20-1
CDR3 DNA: TGCAGTGCCTCAACGGGACTAGCGGCAAATGAGCAGTTCTTC
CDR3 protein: CSASTGLAANEQFF

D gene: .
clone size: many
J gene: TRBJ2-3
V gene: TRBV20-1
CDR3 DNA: TGCAGTGCTAGAACGGAGGGGGGAGTGGAGCCTTTT
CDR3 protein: CSARTEGGVEPF

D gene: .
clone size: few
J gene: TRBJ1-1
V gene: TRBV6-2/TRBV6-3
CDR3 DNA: TGTGCCAGCAGTTACGGGGTGGCGATGAACACTGAAGCTTTCTTT
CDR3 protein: CASSYGVAMNTEAFF

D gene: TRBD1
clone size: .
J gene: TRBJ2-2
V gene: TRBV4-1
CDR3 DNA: TGCGCCAGCAGCCAAGGACAGGGACCCCCCGGGGAGCTGTTTTTT
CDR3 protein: CASSQGQGPPGELFF

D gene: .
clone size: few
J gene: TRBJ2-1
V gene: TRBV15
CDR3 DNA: TGTGCCACCTACAGGGAGAACAATGAGCAGTTCTTC
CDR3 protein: CATYRENNEQFF

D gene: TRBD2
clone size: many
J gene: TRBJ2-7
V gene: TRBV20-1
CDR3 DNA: TGCAGTGCTGGGGCTAGCGGGAGGGTGAGCTCCTACGAGCAGTACTTC
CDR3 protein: CSAGASGRVSSYEQYF

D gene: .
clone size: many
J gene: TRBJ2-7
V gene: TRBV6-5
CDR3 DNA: TGTGCCAGCAGTTACCTGGGGAGCCTACGAGAGCAGTACTTC
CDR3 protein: CASSYLGSLREQYF

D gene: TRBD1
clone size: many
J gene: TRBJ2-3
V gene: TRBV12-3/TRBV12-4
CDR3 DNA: TGTGCCAGCAGCCTGACAGGGGGCACAGATACGCAGTATTTT
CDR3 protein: CASSLTGGTDTQYF

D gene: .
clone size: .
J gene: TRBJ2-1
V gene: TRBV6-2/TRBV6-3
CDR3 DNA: TGTGCCAGCAGTTACTCGATCGGGAACAATGAGCAGTTCTTC
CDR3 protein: CASSYSIGNNEQFF

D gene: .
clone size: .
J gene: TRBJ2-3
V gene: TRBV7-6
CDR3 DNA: TGTGCCAGCAGCCTTCAGAGCGGAAGCGCCGGAGATACGCAGTATTTT
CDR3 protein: CASSLQSGSAGDTQYF

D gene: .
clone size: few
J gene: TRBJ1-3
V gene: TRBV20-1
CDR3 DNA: TGCAGTGCTAGAGACCCAGGCCGCTCTGGAAACACCATATATTTT
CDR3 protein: CSARDPGRSGNTIYF

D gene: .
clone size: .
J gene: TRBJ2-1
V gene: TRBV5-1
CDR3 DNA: TGCGCCAGCAGGACCGAGCGGGCCCACAATGAGCAGTTCTTC
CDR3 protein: CASRTERAHNEQFF

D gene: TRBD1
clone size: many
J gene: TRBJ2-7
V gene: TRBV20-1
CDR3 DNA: TGCAGTGCGAGGACAGGCCCCTACGAGCAGTACTTC
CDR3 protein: CSARTGPYEQYF

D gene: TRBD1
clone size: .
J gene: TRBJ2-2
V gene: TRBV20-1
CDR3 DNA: TGCAGTGCTGGGACAGGGCAAACCGGGGAGCTGTTTTTT
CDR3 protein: CSAGTGQTGELFF

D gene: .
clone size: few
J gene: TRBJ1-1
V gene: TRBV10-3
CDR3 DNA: TGTGCCATCAGTTCGGCCACTGAAGCTTTCTTT
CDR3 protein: CAISSATEAFF

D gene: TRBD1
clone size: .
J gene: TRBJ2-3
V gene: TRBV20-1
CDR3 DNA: TGCAGTGCCCAAGGACAGGGAAAAGATACGCAGTATTTT
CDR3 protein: CSAQGQGKDTQYF

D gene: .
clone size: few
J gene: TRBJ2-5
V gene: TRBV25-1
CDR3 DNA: TGTGCCAGCAGTGAATCCGGGAACAAAGAGACCCAGTACTTC
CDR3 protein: CASSESGNKETQYF

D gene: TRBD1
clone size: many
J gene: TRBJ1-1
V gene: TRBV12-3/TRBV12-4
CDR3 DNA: TGTGCCAGCAGTTTAGGGACAGGGGGCACTGAAGCTTTCTTT
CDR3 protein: CASSLGTGGTEAFF

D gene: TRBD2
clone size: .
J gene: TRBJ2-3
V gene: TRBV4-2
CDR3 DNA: TGTGCCAGCAGCCGAGGGACTAGCCCAGATACGCAGTATTTT
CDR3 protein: CASSRGTSPDTQYF

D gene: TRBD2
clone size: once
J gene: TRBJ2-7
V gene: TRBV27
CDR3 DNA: TGTGCCAGCAGCACACTAGCGGGAGGCAGCGACGAGCAGTACTTC
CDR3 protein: CASSTLAGGSDEQYF

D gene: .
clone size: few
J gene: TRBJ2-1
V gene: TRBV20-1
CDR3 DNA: TGCTGTGCTAGAGCGTCCACCTTTTGGGCGAACAATGAGCAGTTCTTC
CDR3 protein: CCARASTFWANNEQFF

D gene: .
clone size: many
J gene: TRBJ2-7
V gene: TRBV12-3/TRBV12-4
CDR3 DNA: TGTGCCAGCAGTCCCCGGGAGTACGGGTACGAGCAGTACTTC
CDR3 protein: CASSPREYGYEQYF

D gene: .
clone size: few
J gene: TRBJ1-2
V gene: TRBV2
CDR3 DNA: TGTGCCAGCAGTATAGGGGCGTCTAACTATGGCTACACCTTC
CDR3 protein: CASSIGASNYGYTF

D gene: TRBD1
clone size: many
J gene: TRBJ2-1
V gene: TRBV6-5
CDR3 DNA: TGTGCCAGCAGTTCCGGGACAGCCTCCTACAATGAGCAGTTCTTC
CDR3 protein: CASSSGTASYNEQFF

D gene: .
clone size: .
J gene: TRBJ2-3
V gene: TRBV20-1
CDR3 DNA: TGCAGTGCTAGAGTGGGGGCCCAGACAGATACGCAGTATTTT
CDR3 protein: CSARVGAQTDTQYF

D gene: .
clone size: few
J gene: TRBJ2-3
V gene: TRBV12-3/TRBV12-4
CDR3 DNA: TGTGCCAGCAGTTCACCCAGCAGGGGCTCAGATACGCAGTATTTT
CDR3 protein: CASSSPSRGSDTQYF

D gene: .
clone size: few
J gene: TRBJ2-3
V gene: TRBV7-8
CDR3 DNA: TGTGCCAGCAGCTTTGGACGCCTCGTTTCGGTTATGAGAGATACGCAGTATTTT
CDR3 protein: CASSFGRLVSVMRDTQYF

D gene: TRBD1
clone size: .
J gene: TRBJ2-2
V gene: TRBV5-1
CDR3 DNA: TGCGCCAGCAGCAACCCGGGACAGGCGGGCCGGGAGCTGTTTTTT
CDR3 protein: CASSNPGQAGRELFF

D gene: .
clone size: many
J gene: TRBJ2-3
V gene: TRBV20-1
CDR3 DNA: TGCAGTTCCGCGGGAAACTACGGAAGGGAAGATACGCAGTATTTT
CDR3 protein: CSSAGNYGREDTQYF

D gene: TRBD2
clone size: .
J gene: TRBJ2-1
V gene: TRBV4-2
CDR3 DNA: TGTGCCAGCAGCCAAGAGGGACTAGTGTTATTCAATGAGCAGTTCTTC
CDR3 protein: CASSQEGLVLFNEQFF

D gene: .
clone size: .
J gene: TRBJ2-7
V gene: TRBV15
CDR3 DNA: TGTGCCACCAGCCCGAAGCGGAGCTCCTACGAGCAGTACTTC
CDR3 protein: CATSPKRSSYEQYF

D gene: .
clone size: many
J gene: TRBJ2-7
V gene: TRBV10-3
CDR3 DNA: TGTGCCATCAGTGCCGGGAGTGATTCCTACGAGCAGTACTTC
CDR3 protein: CAISAGSDSYEQYF

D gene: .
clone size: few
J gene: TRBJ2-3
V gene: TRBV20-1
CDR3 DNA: TGCAGTGCAATCGGTAGCACAGATACGCAGTATTTT
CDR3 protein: CSAIGSTDTQYF